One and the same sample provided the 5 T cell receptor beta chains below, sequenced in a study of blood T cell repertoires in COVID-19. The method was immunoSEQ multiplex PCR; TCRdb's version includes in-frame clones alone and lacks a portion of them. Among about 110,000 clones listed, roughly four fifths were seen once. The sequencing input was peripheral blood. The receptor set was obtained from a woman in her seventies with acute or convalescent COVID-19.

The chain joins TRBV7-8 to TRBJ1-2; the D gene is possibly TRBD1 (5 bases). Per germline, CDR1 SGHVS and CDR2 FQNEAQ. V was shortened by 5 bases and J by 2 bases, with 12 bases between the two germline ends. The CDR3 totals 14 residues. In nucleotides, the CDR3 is TGTGCCAGCAGCCTAGGAGACAGAAACTATGGCTACACCTTC. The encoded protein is CASSLGDRNYGYTF.

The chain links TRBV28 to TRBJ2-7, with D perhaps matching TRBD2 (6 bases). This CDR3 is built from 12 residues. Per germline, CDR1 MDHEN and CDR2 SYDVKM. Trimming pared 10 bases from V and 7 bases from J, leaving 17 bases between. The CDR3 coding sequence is TGTGCCACGGGAGCCCCGCCGGGGGAGCAGTACTTC. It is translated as CATGAPPGEQYF.

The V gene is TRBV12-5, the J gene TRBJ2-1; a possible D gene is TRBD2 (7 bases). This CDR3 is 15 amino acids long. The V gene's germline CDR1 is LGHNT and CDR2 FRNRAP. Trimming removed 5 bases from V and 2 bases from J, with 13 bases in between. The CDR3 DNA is TGTGCTAGTGGTCGAGGGGGGGAAACCTACAATGAGCAGTTCTTC. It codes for CASGRGGETYNEQFF.

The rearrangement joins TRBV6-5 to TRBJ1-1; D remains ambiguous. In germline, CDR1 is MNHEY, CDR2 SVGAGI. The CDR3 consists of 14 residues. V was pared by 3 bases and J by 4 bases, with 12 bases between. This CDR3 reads CASSYFRNPTEAFF. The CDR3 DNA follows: TGTGCCAGCAGTTATTTCAGGAACCCCACTGAAGCTTTCTTT.

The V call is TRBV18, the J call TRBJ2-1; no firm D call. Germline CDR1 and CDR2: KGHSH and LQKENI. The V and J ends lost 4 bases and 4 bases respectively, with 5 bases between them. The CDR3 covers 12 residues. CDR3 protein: CASSHSYNEQFF. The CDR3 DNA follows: TGTGCCAGCTCACACTCGTACAATGAGCAGTTCTTC.